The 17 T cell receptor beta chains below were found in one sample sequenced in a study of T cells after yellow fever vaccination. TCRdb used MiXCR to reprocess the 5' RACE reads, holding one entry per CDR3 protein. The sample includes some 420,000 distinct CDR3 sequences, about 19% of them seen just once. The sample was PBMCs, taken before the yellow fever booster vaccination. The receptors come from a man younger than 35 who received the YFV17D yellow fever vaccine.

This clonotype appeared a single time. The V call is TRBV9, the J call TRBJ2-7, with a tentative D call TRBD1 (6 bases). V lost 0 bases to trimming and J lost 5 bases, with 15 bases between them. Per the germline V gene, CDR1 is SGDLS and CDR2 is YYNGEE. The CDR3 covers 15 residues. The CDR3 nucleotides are TGTGCCAGCAGCGTAGAGGGACACAGAGTCGACGAGCAGTACTTC. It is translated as CASSVEGHRVDEQYF. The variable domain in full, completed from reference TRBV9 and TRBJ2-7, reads DSGVTQTPKHLITATGQRVTLRCSPRSGDLSVYWYQQSLDQGLQFLIQYYNGEERAKGNILERFSAQQFPDLHSELNLSSLELGDSALYFCASSVEGHRVDEQYFGPGTRLTVT.

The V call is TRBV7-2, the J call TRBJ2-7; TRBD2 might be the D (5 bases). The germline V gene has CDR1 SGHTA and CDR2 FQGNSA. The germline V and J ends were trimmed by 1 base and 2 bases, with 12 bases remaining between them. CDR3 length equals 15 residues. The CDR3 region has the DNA TGTGCCAGCAGCTTAGGTGGAGGACTTACCTACGAGCAGTACTTC. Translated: CASSLGGGLTYEQYF. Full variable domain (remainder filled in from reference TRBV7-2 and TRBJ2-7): GAGVSQSPSNKVTEKGKDVELRCDPISGHTALYWYRQSLGQGLEFLIYFQGNSAPDKSGLPSDRFSAERTGGSVSTLTIQRTQQEDSAVYLCASSLGGGLTYEQYFGPGTRLTVT.

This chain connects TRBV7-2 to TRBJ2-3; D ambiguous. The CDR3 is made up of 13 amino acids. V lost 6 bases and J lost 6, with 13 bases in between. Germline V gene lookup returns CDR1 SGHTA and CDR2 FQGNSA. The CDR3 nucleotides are TGTGCCAGCAGTTCCCTGACCCGGGATACGCAGTATTTT. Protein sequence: CASSSLTRDTQYF.

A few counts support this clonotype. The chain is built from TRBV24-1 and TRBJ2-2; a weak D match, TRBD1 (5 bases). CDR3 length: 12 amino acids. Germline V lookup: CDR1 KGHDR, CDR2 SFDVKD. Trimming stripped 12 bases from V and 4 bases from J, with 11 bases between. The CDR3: CAAQETTGELFF. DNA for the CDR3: TGTGCCGCACAGGAGACCACCGGGGAGCTGTTTTTT.

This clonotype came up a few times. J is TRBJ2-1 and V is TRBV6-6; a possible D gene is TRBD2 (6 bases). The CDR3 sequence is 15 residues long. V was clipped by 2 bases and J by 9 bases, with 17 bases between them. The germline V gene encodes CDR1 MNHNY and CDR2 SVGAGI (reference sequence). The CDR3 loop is CASSYLLGGYGEQFF. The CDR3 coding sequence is TGTGCCAGCAGTTACCTCCTCGGAGGGTACGGTGAGCAGTTCTTC.

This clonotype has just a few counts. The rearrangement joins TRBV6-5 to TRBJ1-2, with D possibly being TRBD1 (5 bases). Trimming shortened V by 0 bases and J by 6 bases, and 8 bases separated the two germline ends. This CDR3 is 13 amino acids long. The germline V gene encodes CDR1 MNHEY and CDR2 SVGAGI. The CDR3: CASSYSKGDGYTF. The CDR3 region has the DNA TGTGCCAGCAGTTACTCGAAAGGGGATGGCTACACCTTC.

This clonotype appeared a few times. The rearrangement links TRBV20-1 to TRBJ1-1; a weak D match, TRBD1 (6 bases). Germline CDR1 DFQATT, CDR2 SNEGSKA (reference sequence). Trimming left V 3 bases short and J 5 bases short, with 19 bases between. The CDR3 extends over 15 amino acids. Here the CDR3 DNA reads TGCAGTGCTAGGGCGGCCGGGGGCGGGTGGACTGAAGCTTTCTTT. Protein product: CSARAAGGGWTEAFF.

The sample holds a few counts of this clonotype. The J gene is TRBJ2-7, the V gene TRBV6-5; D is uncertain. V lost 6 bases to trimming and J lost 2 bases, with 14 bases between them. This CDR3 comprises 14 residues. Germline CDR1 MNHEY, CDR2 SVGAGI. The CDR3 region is CASRPGGRTYEQYF. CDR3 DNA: TGTGCCAGCAGACCCGGCGGCCGGACCTACGAGCAGTACTTC.

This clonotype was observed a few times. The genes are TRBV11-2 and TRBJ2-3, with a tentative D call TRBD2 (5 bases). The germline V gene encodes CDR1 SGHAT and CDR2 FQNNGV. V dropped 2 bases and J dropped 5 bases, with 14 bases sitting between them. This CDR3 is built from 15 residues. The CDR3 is CASSLTGSGEDTQYF. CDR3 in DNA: TGTGCCAGCAGCTTAACTGGCAGCGGAGAAGATACGCAGTATTTT.

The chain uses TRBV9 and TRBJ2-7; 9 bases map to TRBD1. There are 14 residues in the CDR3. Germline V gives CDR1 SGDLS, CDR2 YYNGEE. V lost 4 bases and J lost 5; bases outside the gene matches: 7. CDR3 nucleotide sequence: TGTGCCAGCAGCCCAGGACAGGGGACCCACGAGCAGTACTTC. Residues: CASSPGQGTHEQYF.

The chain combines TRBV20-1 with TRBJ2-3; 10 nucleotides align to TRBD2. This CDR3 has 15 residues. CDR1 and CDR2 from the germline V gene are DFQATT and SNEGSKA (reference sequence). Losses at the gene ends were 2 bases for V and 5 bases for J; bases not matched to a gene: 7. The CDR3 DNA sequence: TGCAGTGCTAGACATAGCGGGGGGCGGGGAGATACGCAGTATTTT. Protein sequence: CSARHSGGRGDTQYF.

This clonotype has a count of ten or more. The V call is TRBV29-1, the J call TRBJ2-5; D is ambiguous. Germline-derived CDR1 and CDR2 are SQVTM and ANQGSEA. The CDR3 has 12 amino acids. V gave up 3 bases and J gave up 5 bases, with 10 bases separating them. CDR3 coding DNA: TGCAGCGTTGATTCCCCGGTCGAGACCCAGTACTTC. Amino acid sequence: CSVDSPVETQYF.

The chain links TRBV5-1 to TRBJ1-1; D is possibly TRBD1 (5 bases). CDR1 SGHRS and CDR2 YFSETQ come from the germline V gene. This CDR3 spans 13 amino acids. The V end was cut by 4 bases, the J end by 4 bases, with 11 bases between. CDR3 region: CASSPTGPTEAFF. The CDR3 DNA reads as TGCGCCAGCAGCCCAACAGGTCCCACTGAAGCTTTCTTT.

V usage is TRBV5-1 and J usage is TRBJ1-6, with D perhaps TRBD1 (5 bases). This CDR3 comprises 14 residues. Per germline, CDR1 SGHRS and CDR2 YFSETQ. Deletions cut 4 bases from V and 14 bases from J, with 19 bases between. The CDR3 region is CASSPGTGRTTLHF. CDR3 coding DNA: TGCGCCAGCAGCCCCGGGACGGGGCGAACAACCCTCCACTTT. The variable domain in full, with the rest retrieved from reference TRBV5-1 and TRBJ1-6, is KAGVTQTPRYLIKTRGQQVTLSCSPISGHRSVSWYQQTPGQGLQFLFEYFSETQRNKGNFPGRFSGRQFSNSRSEMNVSTLELGDSALYLCASSPGTGRTTLHFGNGTRLTVT.

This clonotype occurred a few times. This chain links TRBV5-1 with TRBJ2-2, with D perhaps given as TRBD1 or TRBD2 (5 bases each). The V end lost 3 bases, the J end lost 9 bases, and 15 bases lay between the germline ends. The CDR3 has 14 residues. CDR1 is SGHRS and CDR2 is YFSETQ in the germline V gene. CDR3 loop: CASSSPGASRELFF. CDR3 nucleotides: TGCGCCAGCAGCTCCCCCGGGGCCAGTAGGGAGCTGTTTTTT.

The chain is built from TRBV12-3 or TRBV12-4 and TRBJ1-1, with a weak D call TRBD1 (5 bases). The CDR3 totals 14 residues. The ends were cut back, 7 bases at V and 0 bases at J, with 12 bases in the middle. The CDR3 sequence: CASNTRDLNTEAFF. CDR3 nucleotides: TGTGCCAGCAATACTAGGGACTTGAACACTGAAGCTTTCTTT.

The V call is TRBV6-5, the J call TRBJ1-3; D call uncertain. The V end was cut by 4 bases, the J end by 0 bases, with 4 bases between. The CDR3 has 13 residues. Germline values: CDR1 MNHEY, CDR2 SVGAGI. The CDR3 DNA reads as TGTGCCAGCAGTTTTCGCTCTGGAAACACCATATATTTT. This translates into CASSFRSGNTIYF.